This TCR beta chain was sequenced in a study of T cell repertoires in cytomegalovirus infection. The overall study: Both recently identified HLA-C-restricted and well-studied HLA-B-restricted CMV epitopes were used in the study. Public signatures in TCR beta pointed to CMV infection and matching HLA type.

TCRdb re-called the reads with MiXCR, one entry per CDR3 protein. The sample consists of about 830,000 distinct CDR3 sequences, approximately 30% of them appearing once. Study results and caveats: Cumulative public TCR beta family frequency identified carriers of CMV plus the relevant HLA.

Germline-derived CDR1 and CDR2 are LGHNT and FRNRAP. The CDR3 is made up of 12 amino acids. The junction had 5 bases not matched to a gene; V was cut back by 3 bases and J by 10 bases. Turning to this clonotype: What it binds is not known.

The chain joins TRBV12-5 to TRBJ1-1; 7 nucleotides line up with TRBD1. Sequenced here: cultured CD8+ T cells from PBMCs, sampled from culture after CMV antigen stimulation. This clonotype was sampled from a human donor in good health (CMV status not recorded). Some clones in this sample may be carry-over from other donors' samples. In DNA, the CDR3 is TGTGCTAGTGGTTTACTGGACAGGAGAGCTTTCTTT. It is translated as CASGLLDRRAFF.